This is a list of T cell receptor beta chains from one sample in a study of control samples from healthy donors and cancer patients. Method: immunoSEQ multiplex PCR; TCRdb's copy keeps in-frame clones and lacks some. This sample yields about 50,000 clones, of which roughly 90% are seen a single time; about 40% belongs to the top ten. Specimen: PBMCs. The receptors derive from a middle-aged man with head and neck cancer. The CDR3 runs from the conserved cysteine through the conserved F or W. A D gene is named only where the DNA matches it firmly. A row's size may be missing; if present it is once, few, many or a size class.

abundance	d_gene	v_gene	j_gene	CDR3aa	CDR3nt
-	-	TRBV28	TRBJ1-3	CASSAEGLSSGNTIYF	TGTGCCAGCAGTGCCGAGGGCCTAAGCTCTGGAAACACCATATATTTT
few	-	TRBV4-1	TRBJ2-6	CASSQFGQRGTGANVLTF	TGCGCCAGCAGCCAATTTGGGCAGAGGGGGACTGGGGCCAACGTCCTGACTTTC
few	TRBD2	TRBV2	TRBJ2-5	CASSGTGLTSVETQYF	TGTGCCAGCAGTGGGACGGGGTTAACTAGCGTTGAGACCCAGTACTTC
-	-	TRBV19	TRBJ2-7	CASSIGGASYSSYEQYF	TGTGCCAGTAGTATAGGTGGGGCTAGCTACAGCTCCTACGAGCAGTACTTC
-	-	TRBV3-1/TRBV3-2	TRBJ1-5	CASSQGAGSQPQHF	TGTGCCAGCAGCCAAGGCGCGGGGAGCCAGCCCCAGCATTTT
-	-	TRBV7-3	TRBJ2-5	CASSRTRAETQYF	TGTGCCAGCAGCCGTACTAGGGCGGAGACCCAGTACTTC
-	-	TRBV4-2	TRBJ1-1	CASSQAGVTEAFF	TGTGCCAGCAGCCAGGCAGGAGTGACTGAAGCTTTCTTT
-	-	TRBV6-2/TRBV6-3	TRBJ1-5	CASTPEVYSNQPQHF	TGTGCCAGCACCCCGGAGGTTTATAGCAATCAGCCCCAGCATTTT
-	-	TRBV6-4	TRBJ1-1	CASSEGANTEAFF	TGTGCCAGCAGTGAAGGGGCGAACACTGAAGCTTTCTTT
-	-	TRBV7-8	TRBJ2-7	CASREREGGVYEQYF	TGTGCCAGCAGGGAAAGGGAGGGGGGGGTTTACGAGCAGTACTTC
once	TRBD2	TRBV27	TRBJ2-3	CASKGAGGYTDTQYF	TGTGCCAGCAAGGGGGCGGGGGGGTACACAGATACGCAGTATTTT
-	-	TRBV4-1	TRBJ2-3	CASSRRDLAGRTDTQYF	TGCGCCAGCAGCCGAAGAGATCTGGCGGGACGCACAGATACGCAGTATTTT
-	TRBD1	TRBV25-1	TRBJ2-7	CASSESWTGGSFYEQYF	TGTGCCAGCAGTGAATCTTGGACAGGGGGATCTTTTTACGAGCAGTACTTC
once	TRBD2	TRBV28	TRBJ2-1	CASSLAGGREQFF	TGTGCCAGCAGTTTGGCGGGGGGGCGTGAGCAGTTCTTC
-	-	TRBV3-1/TRBV3-2	TRBJ1-6	CASSPGRGNSPLHF	TGTGCCAGCAGTCCAGGGAGAGGTAATTCACCCCTCCACTTT
once	-	TRBV5-4	TRBJ1-1	CASSLAPVNTEAFF	TGTGCCAGCAGCTTGGCCCCAGTGAACACTGAAGCTTTCTTT
-	-	TRBV5-1	TRBJ2-5	CASSLATETQYF	TGCGCCAGCAGCTTGGCCACGGAGACCCAGTACTTC
-	TRBD1	TRBV10-3	TRBJ1-2	CAITAGQGAGSGYTF	TGTGCCATCACCGCCGGACAGGGGGCAGGTAGTGGCTACACCTTC
once	TRBD1	TRBV19	TRBJ2-7	CASSIFGTGVEQYF	TGTGCCAGTAGTATTTTTGGGACAGGGGTCGAGCAGTACTTC
-	-	TRBV4-2	TRBJ2-3	CASSLGPGKADTQYF	TGTGCCAGCAGCCTGGGGCCCGGGAAGGCAGATACGCAGTATTTT